This TCR beta chain was identified in a study of CD8 T cells in ankylosing spondylitis. From germline, CDR1 is DFQATT and CDR2 SNEGSKA (reference sequence). This CDR3 has 16 amino acids. J gave up 4 bases and V 1 base, and 7 bases lay outside the gene matches. The authors made TCR beta libraries by quantitative 5'-RACE with molecular barcodes. TCRdb reprocessed the 5' RACE reads via MiXCR and lists one record per CDR3 protein. Of some 840,000 distinct CDR3 sequences in the sample, about 10% were seen once. Study results and caveats: Blood from ankylosing spondylitis patients appeared to carry a characteristic roughly 8-variant TCR beta motif. Clones linked with disease were CD8+ and fairly uncommon in the peripheral blood.

In the case of this clonotype: What it binds is unknown.

The V gene is TRBV20-1, the J gene TRBJ1-6; 7 bases agree with TRBD1. The sequenced sample consisted of blood, either unsorted or a sorted T cell fraction (not recorded which). This receptor was identified in a male donor with ankylosing spondylitis. The CDR3 nucleotides read TGCAGTGCTAGAGGGAACAGGGGCGCGTATAATTCACCCCTCCACTTT. This codes for CSARGNRGAYNSPLHF.